The T cell receptor (beta chain) under discussion was sequenced for a study of Ad26.COV2.S vaccination and SARS-CoV-2 variants. Study observations and caveats: Placebo recipients trailed vaccine recipients in spike-specific TCR breadth. Substantial breadth was reported for post-vaccination spike-specific CD8+ and CD4+ T cells. TCR breadth and depth analyses may have underestimated total T cell responses.

Treatment in this sample: some 19 received Ad26.COV2.S at low or high dose, single or two shots; 5 received placebo; per-sample allocation not given. Day 63 after the first injection of vaccine or placebo was the sampling time. As for this clone: Its antigen remains unidentified.

The CDR3 covers 13 residues. V lost 6 bases, J lost 3 bases, and 11 bases lay in between. Some clones are missing from TCRdb's copy, which holds only in-frame ones; the method was immunoSEQ multiplex PCR. The sample carries more than 400,000 clones, 92% recorded once. This sequence was found in a person aged 18 to 59 who received the Ad26.COV2.S COVID-19 vaccine or a placebo. Specimen: peripheral blood, collected in a trial of Ad26.COV2.S vaccine versus placebo. The chain carries TRBV12-3 or TRBV12-4 and TRBJ1-2; D is ambiguous. Here the CDR3 reads CASSKIGHYGYTF. Written as DNA, the CDR3 is TGTGCCAGCAGCAAAATAGGACACTATGGCTACACCTTC.